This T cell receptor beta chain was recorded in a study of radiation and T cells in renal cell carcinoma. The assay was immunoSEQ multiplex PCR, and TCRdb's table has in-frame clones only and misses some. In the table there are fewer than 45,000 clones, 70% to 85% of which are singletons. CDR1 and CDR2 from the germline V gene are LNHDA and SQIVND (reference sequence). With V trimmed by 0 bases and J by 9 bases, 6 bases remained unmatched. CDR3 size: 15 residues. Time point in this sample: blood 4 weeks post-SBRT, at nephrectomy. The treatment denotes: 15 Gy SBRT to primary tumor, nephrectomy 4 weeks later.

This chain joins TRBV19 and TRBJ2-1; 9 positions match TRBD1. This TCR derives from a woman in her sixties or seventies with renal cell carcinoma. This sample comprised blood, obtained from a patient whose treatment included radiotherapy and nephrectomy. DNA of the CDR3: TGTGCCAGTAGTATAGATCCCGGGACAGGGATTGAGCAGTTCTTC. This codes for CASSIDPGTGIEQFF.